Listed below are T cell receptor beta chains from one sample, sequenced in a study of T cell repertoires in cytomegalovirus infection. TCRdb redid the calling of the reads with MiXCR, one entry per CDR3 protein. The sample lists 250,000 to 300,000 distinct CDR3 sequences; roughly 23% were seen once. Material for sequencing was PBMCs. The receptors shown here come from a human donor in good health (CMV status not recorded). Some clones in this sample may be carry-over from other donors' samples. CDR3s include the opening cysteine and the closing phenylalanine or tryptophan. The D gene is left open where the match is weak. Not all rows give a size; the values are once, few, many and, for expanded clones, a class.

CDR3 DNA: TGTGCCATCAGGGGGGCCACGGGGGCGGGTGAGCAGTACTTC
CDR3 protein: CAIRGATGAGEQYF
D gene: .
J gene: TRBJ2-7
V gene: TRBV10-3
clone size: .

CDR3 DNA: TGTGCCAGCAGCCCGACGGGACAGGGCAATGGCTACACCTTC
CDR3 protein: CASSPTGQGNGYTF
D gene: TRBD1
J gene: TRBJ1-2
V gene: TRBV7-2
clone size: .

CDR3 DNA: TGCAGCGTTGAAAAGGGGGGCTACGAGCAGTACTTC
CDR3 protein: CSVEKGGYEQYF
D gene: .
J gene: TRBJ2-7
V gene: TRBV29-1
clone size: .

CDR3 DNA: TGTGCCAGCTCACCATACAACCCAGGGGACCCTGGAAACACCATATATTTT
CDR3 protein: CASSPYNPGDPGNTIYF
D gene: .
J gene: TRBJ1-3
V gene: TRBV18
clone size: .

CDR3 DNA: TGTGCCAGCTCACTTACGAATGACAGGATGGGTCAGCCCCAGCATTTT
CDR3 protein: CASSLTNDRMGQPQHF
D gene: .
J gene: TRBJ1-5
V gene: TRBV18
clone size: .

CDR3 DNA: TGTGCCATCAGTGAGTTTAGCGGGAGATCCTACAATGAGCAGTTCTTC
CDR3 protein: CAISEFSGRSYNEQFF
D gene: TRBD2
J gene: TRBJ2-1
V gene: TRBV10-3
clone size: few

CDR3 DNA: TGTGCCAGCAGCTGGAGCCGAGGGGGGACTGAAGCTTTCTTT
CDR3 protein: CASSWSRGGTEAFF
D gene: .
J gene: TRBJ1-1
V gene: TRBV5-5
clone size: .

CDR3 DNA: TGTGCCAGCAGCTCGGGACTGAGTCCGATTGGGGAGCTGTTTTTT
CDR3 protein: CASSSGLSPIGELFF
D gene: .
J gene: TRBJ2-2
V gene: TRBV7-2
clone size: many

CDR3 DNA: TGTGCCAGCAGCTTAGCGCACGGAGGGCCGGAGACCCAGTACTTC
CDR3 protein: CASSLAHGGPETQYF
D gene: .
J gene: TRBJ2-5
V gene: TRBV7-9
clone size: many

CDR3 DNA: TGTGCCAGTACCCAAAGTCAGGGGTCCTACGAGCAGTACTTC
CDR3 protein: CASTQSQGSYEQYF
D gene: .
J gene: TRBJ2-7
V gene: TRBV19
clone size: many

CDR3 DNA: TGTGCCAGCAGCTTAGTCGGGGGCCGGGAGCTGTTTTTT
CDR3 protein: CASSLVGGRELFF
D gene: .
J gene: TRBJ2-2
V gene: TRBV7-2
clone size: many

CDR3 DNA: TGTGCCAGCAGTACGGACAGAAACATGGCCCAGTACTTC
CDR3 protein: CASSTDRNMAQYF
D gene: .
J gene: TRBJ2-5
V gene: TRBV6-6
clone size: once

CDR3 DNA: TGTGCCAGCACCCGAAAGATCAGCGGGAGGTTCTCCTACGAGCAGTACTTC
CDR3 protein: CASTRKISGRFSYEQYF
D gene: TRBD2
J gene: TRBJ2-7
V gene: TRBV6-2/TRBV6-3
clone size: many

CDR3 DNA: TGTGCCAGCAGCCCCCGCCAGGGGGCCCACCAAGAGACCCAGTACTTC
CDR3 protein: CASSPRQGAHQETQYF
D gene: TRBD1
J gene: TRBJ2-5
V gene: TRBV7-8
clone size: many

CDR3 DNA: TGCGCCAGCAGCTTTCGGACTAGGGCCTACGAGCAGTACTTC
CDR3 protein: CASSFRTRAYEQYF
D gene: TRBD2
J gene: TRBJ2-7
V gene: TRBV5-1
clone size: .

CDR3 DNA: TGTGCCAGCAGCCTGCGTAGCGGGAGAGGTCAAGAGACCCAGTACTTC
CDR3 protein: CASSLRSGRGQETQYF
D gene: TRBD2
J gene: TRBJ2-5
V gene: TRBV7-2
clone size: .

CDR3 DNA: TGTGCCAGCAGCCCCCACATGCAGGGCGACACCATATATTTT
CDR3 protein: CASSPHMQGDTIYF
D gene: .
J gene: TRBJ1-3
V gene: TRBV7-2
clone size: many

CDR3 DNA: TGCGCCAGCAGCCTAATGCCGGGACAGGGTGGCACTGAAGCTTTCTTT
CDR3 protein: CASSLMPGQGGTEAFF
D gene: TRBD1
J gene: TRBJ1-1
V gene: TRBV5-1
clone size: .

CDR3 DNA: TGTGCCAGCAGCTTGCGGGACAGCTCCTATAATTCACCCCTCCACTTT
CDR3 protein: CASSLRDSSYNSPLHF
D gene: TRBD1
J gene: TRBJ1-6
V gene: TRBV5-6
clone size: .

CDR3 DNA: TGCGCCAGCAGCTTGGGACAGGGGTACTACGAGCAGTACTTC
CDR3 protein: CASSLGQGYYEQYF
D gene: TRBD1
J gene: TRBJ2-7
V gene: TRBV5-1
clone size: .

CDR3 DNA: TGCAGCGTTGCCCGGGACAGGTATAACGAGCAGTACTTC
CDR3 protein: CSVARDRYNEQYF
D gene: TRBD1
J gene: TRBJ2-7
V gene: TRBV29-1
clone size: .

CDR3 DNA: TGCGCCAGCAGCCAAGACGGGGGTTTGGGAGCTTTCTTT
CDR3 protein: CASSQDGGLGAFF
D gene: .
J gene: TRBJ1-1
V gene: TRBV4-1
clone size: few

CDR3 DNA: TGTGCCAGCAGCGAATTTCGCACAGGGGCAGATACGCAGTATTTT
CDR3 protein: CASSEFRTGADTQYF
D gene: TRBD1
J gene: TRBJ2-3
V gene: TRBV5-4
clone size: few

CDR3 DNA: TGTGCCAGCAGCCAAGCACGGGGCAGGAACGAGCAGTACTTC
CDR3 protein: CASSQARGRNEQYF
D gene: .
J gene: TRBJ2-7
V gene: TRBV14
clone size: .

CDR3 DNA: TGTGCCAGCAGCTTATTCGGGGGAAACTACAATGAGCAGTTCTTC
CDR3 protein: CASSLFGGNYNEQFF
D gene: .
J gene: TRBJ2-1
V gene: TRBV7-3
clone size: .

CDR3 DNA: TGCGCCAGCAGCCTGACTAGCGCGACCTCGTCCACAGATACGCAGTATTTT
CDR3 protein: CASSLTSATSSTDTQYF
D gene: TRBD2
J gene: TRBJ2-3
V gene: TRBV4-1
clone size: few

CDR3 DNA: TGTGCCAGTAGTATAGACTCACGTGGCGATGAGCAGTTCTTC
CDR3 protein: CASSIDSRGDEQFF
D gene: .
J gene: TRBJ2-1
V gene: TRBV19
clone size: .

CDR3 DNA: TGTGCCAGCAGTTTGGGGACAGGGGGTGGCTCCGGGGAGCTGTTTTTT
CDR3 protein: CASSLGTGGGSGELFF
D gene: TRBD1
J gene: TRBJ2-2
V gene: TRBV28
clone size: .

CDR3 DNA: TGTGCCAGCAGCTCGCACGGGGGACTAGCTCACTACGAGCAGTACTTC
CDR3 protein: CASSSHGGLAHYEQYF
D gene: TRBD2
J gene: TRBJ2-7
V gene: TRBV7-2
clone size: .

CDR3 DNA: TGCAGTGCTAGAGAATACAGGGCTCGCAATCAGCCCCAGCATTTT
CDR3 protein: CSAREYRARNQPQHF
D gene: .
J gene: TRBJ1-5
V gene: TRBV20-1
clone size: .

CDR3 DNA: TGTGCCAGCAGCTCGTCTAGCGGGAGCGATTACGAGCAGTACTTC
CDR3 protein: CASSSSSGSDYEQYF
D gene: TRBD2
J gene: TRBJ2-7
V gene: TRBV7-2
clone size: .

CDR3 DNA: TGTGCCAGCAGCTTAGAGGCTAGGCGGGACATTCAGTACTTC
CDR3 protein: CASSLEARRDIQYF
D gene: .
J gene: TRBJ2-4
V gene: TRBV7-2
clone size: .

CDR3 DNA: TGCAGCGTTGGGCTGGATATCTACGAGCAGTACTTC
CDR3 protein: CSVGLDIYEQYF
D gene: .
J gene: TRBJ2-7
V gene: TRBV29-1
clone size: .

CDR3 DNA: TGTGCCAGCAGCTCTACAGGGGCTTCAGGAAACACCATATATTTT
CDR3 protein: CASSSTGASGNTIYF
D gene: TRBD1
J gene: TRBJ1-3
V gene: TRBV7-2
clone size: many